This entry concerns a single T cell receptor beta chain. This sample stems from a study of T cell responses to AZD1222 COVID-19 vaccine. Study as a whole: Second-dose schedules of about 4 or about 12 weeks were combined.

Produced via immunoSEQ multiplex PCR; TCRdb's table is partial and in-frame only. The sample contains tens of thousands of clones, over 60% of which appear only once. Germline CDR1 is SGHNT and CDR2 is YYREEE (reference sequence). The V end lost 2 bases, the J end lost 7 bases, and 15 bases lay between the germline ends. The CDR3 length is 14 residues. The receptor was derived from an adult in good health. Sequenced material: peripheral blood, taken on day 0 of AZD1222 vaccination. The rearrangement joins TRBV5-4 to TRBJ2-5; D possibly uses TRBD1 or TRBD2 (5 bases each). Written as DNA, the CDR3 is TGTGCCAGCAGCTTATCTGGGGGATCTGGGACCCAGTACTTC. It codes for CASSLSGGSGTQYF.